A selection of T cell receptor beta chains follows, all from one sample in a study of a mutant IDH1 vaccine in newly diagnosed glioma. Their recognized antigens are unknown. The method was immunoSEQ multiplex PCR; TCRdb's version includes in-frame clones alone and lacks a portion of them. The table lists 50,000 to 70,000 clones, 80% to 90% of them singletons. Here the sequenced sample was PBMCs, taken from a glioma patient whose treatment included an IDH1 peptide vaccine. All receptors derive from a man aged 25-40 years with glioma. The CDR3 runs from the conserved cysteine through the conserved F or W. Each record gives: clone size, D gene, J gene, V gene, CDR3 protein, CDR3 DNA. A D gene is named only where the DNA matches it firmly. Not every row has a clone size; where given, it reads once, few, many or a size class.

clone_size: few
d_call: .
j_call: TRBJ1-4
v_call: TRBV7-9
cdr3_aa: CASTLNRDDGEKLFF
cdr3_nt: TGTGCCAGCACCCTAAACAGGGACGATGGGGAAAAACTGTTTTTT

clone_size: .
d_call: .
j_call: TRBJ1-2
v_call: TRBV7-6
cdr3_aa: CASSQVAQGHTGYTF
cdr3_nt: TGTGCCAGCTCACAGGTGGCTCAGGGCCATACTGGCTACACCTTC

clone_size: .
d_call: .
j_call: TRBJ1-1
v_call: TRBV6-5
cdr3_aa: CASSYSKNTEAFF
cdr3_nt: TGTGCCAGCAGTTACTCGAAGAACACTGAAGCTTTCTTT

clone_size: once
d_call: .
j_call: TRBJ1-2
v_call: TRBV2
cdr3_aa: CASRADGNYGYTF
cdr3_nt: TGTGCCAGCAGAGCGGACGGAAACTATGGCTACACCTTC

clone_size: .
d_call: TRBD1
j_call: TRBJ2-7
v_call: TRBV10-3
cdr3_aa: CAISEGTEHFPRLEQYF
cdr3_nt: TGTGCCATCAGTGAGGGGACAGAGCACTTCCCCAGATTAGAGCAGTACTTC

clone_size: .
d_call: TRBD1
j_call: TRBJ2-7
v_call: TRBV28
cdr3_aa: CASTLWTGSYEQYF
cdr3_nt: TGTGCCAGCACTCTCTGGACAGGGTCATACGAGCAGTACTTC

clone_size: .
d_call: .
j_call: TRBJ2-1
v_call: TRBV7-9
cdr3_aa: CASIRGGTYNEQFF
cdr3_nt: TGTGCCAGCATCAGGGGCGGTACCTACAATGAGCAGTTCTTC

clone_size: .
d_call: .
j_call: TRBJ1-2
v_call: TRBV7-9
cdr3_aa: CASSRTGSLYTF
cdr3_nt: TGTGCCAGCAGCCGTACAGGGTCTTTGTACACCTTC

clone_size: once
d_call: .
j_call: TRBJ2-3
v_call: TRBV14
cdr3_aa: CASSQDRVQADTQYF
cdr3_nt: TGTGCCAGCAGCCAAGACAGGGTTCAGGCAGATACGCAGTATTTT

clone_size: .
d_call: .
j_call: TRBJ2-7
v_call: TRBV14
cdr3_aa: CASRPSKSYEQYF
cdr3_nt: TGTGCCAGCAGACCAAGTAAATCCTACGAGCAGTACTTC

clone_size: .
d_call: .
j_call: TRBJ1-2
v_call: TRBV11-3
cdr3_aa: CASSLSGGEGYTF
cdr3_nt: TGTGCCAGCAGCTTATCCGGGGGTGAGGGCTACACCTTC

clone_size: .
d_call: .
j_call: TRBJ2-2
v_call: TRBV6-1
cdr3_aa: CASRWVRAGELFF
cdr3_nt: TGTGCCAGCAGGTGGGTAAGGGCCGGGGAGCTGTTTTTT

clone_size: .
d_call: TRBD1
j_call: TRBJ1-6
v_call: TRBV7-8
cdr3_aa: CASSWGQGVKEGYNSPLHF
cdr3_nt: TGTGCCAGCAGCTGGGGACAGGGGGTTAAGGAAGGCTATAATTCACCCCTCCACTTT

clone_size: .
d_call: .
j_call: TRBJ1-5
v_call: TRBV5-1
cdr3_aa: CASRRGIGGNQPQHF
cdr3_nt: TGCGCCAGCCGGAGGGGTATAGGCGGCAATCAGCCCCAGCATTTT

clone_size: .
d_call: TRBD2
j_call: TRBJ2-1
v_call: TRBV5-1
cdr3_aa: CASSLVVGGALGSYNEQFF
cdr3_nt: TGCGCCAGCAGCTTGGTTGTCGGGGGGGCCCTGGGCTCCTACAATGAGCAGTTCTTC